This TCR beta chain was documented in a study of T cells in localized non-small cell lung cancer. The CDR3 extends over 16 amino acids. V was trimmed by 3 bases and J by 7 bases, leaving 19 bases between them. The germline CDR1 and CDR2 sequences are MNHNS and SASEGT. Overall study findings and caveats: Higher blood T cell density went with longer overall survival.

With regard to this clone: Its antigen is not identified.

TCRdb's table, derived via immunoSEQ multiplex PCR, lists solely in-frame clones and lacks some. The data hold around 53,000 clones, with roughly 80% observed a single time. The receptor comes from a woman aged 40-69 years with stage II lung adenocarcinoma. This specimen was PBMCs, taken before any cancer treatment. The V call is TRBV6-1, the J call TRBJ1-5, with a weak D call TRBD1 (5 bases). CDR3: CASSDPSSGPFQPQHF. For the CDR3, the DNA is TGTGCCAGCAGTGACCCGTCCTCGGGACCCTTCCAGCCCCAGCATTTT.